This TCR beta chain comes out of a study of blood T cell repertoires in COVID-19. Study context: Samples of COVID-19 (acute and convalescent) were obtained from the United States, Italy and Spain.

Resolution of symptoms, clearance, or two negative PCRs was present in recovered Cohort 3 donors. Generated by immunoSEQ multiplex PCR, the TCRdb table keeps only in-frame clones and is missing some. The top ten clones hold 0.7% to 0.9% of a sample with about 170,000 clones, about 88% of them seen once. V shed 6 bases, J shed 3 bases, and the junction held 8 bases outside the gene matches. Germline loops: CDR1 KGHSH, CDR2 LQKENI. This CDR3 spans 15 amino acids. The source is a woman aged 18-35 years who had recovered from COVID-19. The sample consisted of PBMCs or T cells enriched from blood (not recorded which). The chain has TRBV18 and TRBJ2-7; 10 bases map to TRBD2. CDR3 in DNA: TGTGCCAGCTCTCACGGGACTAGCGAGGGCTACGAGCAGTACTTC. Translated: CASSHGTSEGYEQYF.